The rows below give T cell receptor beta chains drawn from one sample of a study of blood T cells in healthy people across ages. TCRdb reprocessed the 5' RACE reads with MiXCR, giving one entry per CDR3 protein. Of 750,000 to 1,000,000 distinct CDR3 sequences detected, under 35% appear once; the ten largest clones hold more than 8.5%. This sample was also put to use in a study of T cells of mothers and their children.

The sequencing sample was made of blood. The source of these receptors is a woman aged 40 to 55 in good health. Each CDR3 is given with its conserved first and last residue. D genes are given only for firm matches. A clone size is listed for some rows: how often the clone was seen (once, few, many), or a class if it is expanded.

v_gene: TRBV28
abundance: NA
j_gene: TRBJ2-3
d_gene: TRBD2
CDR3nt: TGTGCCAGCAGTCAGTTCGCGGGGGGTAGGGATACGCAGTATTTT
CDR3aa: CASSQFAGGRDTQYF

v_gene: TRBV28
abundance: NA
j_gene: TRBJ2-5
d_gene: NA
CDR3nt: TGTGTCACCCTGAACCGGATGCGGGATTACACCCAGTACTTC
CDR3aa: CVTLNRMRDYTQYF

v_gene: TRBV28
abundance: few
j_gene: TRBJ1-6
d_gene: TRBD1
CDR3nt: TGTGCCAGCACCCCGACAGGGTCCTATAATTCACCCCTCCACTTT
CDR3aa: CASTPTGSYNSPLHF

v_gene: TRBV5-1
abundance: NA
j_gene: TRBJ2-5
d_gene: NA
CDR3nt: TGCGCCAACAGCTTGGGCAGGGGTCGGGAGACCCAGTACTTC
CDR3aa: CANSLGRGRETQYF

v_gene: TRBV20-1
abundance: many
j_gene: TRBJ2-7
d_gene: NA
CDR3nt: TGCAGTGCTAGAGACCCATTGGGAGGACGAAGAGAGCAGTACTTC
CDR3aa: CSARDPLGGRREQYF

v_gene: TRBV20-1
abundance: NA
j_gene: TRBJ2-4
d_gene: NA
CDR3nt: TGCAGTGTTACACAGGGGACTTACAATGAGCAGTACTTC
CDR3aa: CSVTQGTYNEQYF

v_gene: TRBV24-1
abundance: NA
j_gene: TRBJ2-1
d_gene: NA
CDR3nt: TGTACCACCAGCGAACCAGGCTCAAAAGGCAATGAGCAGTTCTTC
CDR3aa: CTTSEPGSKGNEQFF

v_gene: TRBV20-1
abundance: NA
j_gene: TRBJ1-5
d_gene: NA
CDR3nt: TGCAGTGCTAGAGATCGAGAGGGGAGAGGATATAGCAATCAGCCCCAGCATTTT
CDR3aa: CSARDREGRGYSNQPQHF

v_gene: TRBV11-3
abundance: NA
j_gene: TRBJ2-1
d_gene: NA
CDR3nt: TGTGCCAGCAGCTTAGATGAGGGCAGGAAGCAGTTCTTC
CDR3aa: CASSLDEGRKQFF

v_gene: TRBV20-1
abundance: NA
j_gene: TRBJ1-1
d_gene: NA
CDR3nt: TGCAGTGCTAGAGGTTCGATACTTGAGGGGACTGAAGCTTTCTTT
CDR3aa: CSARGSILEGTEAFF

v_gene: TRBV7-6
abundance: few
j_gene: TRBJ1-3
d_gene: NA
CDR3nt: TGTGCCAGCAGCTTAGCGACCGAAAACACCATATATTTT
CDR3aa: CASSLATENTIYF

v_gene: TRBV29-1
abundance: NA
j_gene: TRBJ1-1
d_gene: NA
CDR3nt: TGCAGCGCGCTTAAGATCGGGAACAGGGTCGGGGTGCCGGCTTTCTTT
CDR3aa: CSALKIGNRVGVPAFF

v_gene: TRBV11-2
abundance: many
j_gene: TRBJ2-1
d_gene: NA
CDR3nt: TGTGCCAGCAGCTTAGAGACAGGCCCACCCTACAATGAGCAGTTCTTC
CDR3aa: CASSLETGPPYNEQFF

v_gene: TRBV11-2
abundance: NA
j_gene: TRBJ2-2
d_gene: TRBD2
CDR3nt: TGTGCCAGCAGCTTAGATTTCAGCGGGGGGGCGTCCGGGGAGCTGTTTTTT
CDR3aa: CASSLDFSGGASGELFF

v_gene: TRBV27
abundance: NA
j_gene: TRBJ2-1
d_gene: TRBD2
CDR3nt: TGTGCCAGCAGTTTTTGGACTAGCGGAGGGGATGAGCAGTTCTTC
CDR3aa: CASSFWTSGGDEQFF

v_gene: TRBV5-1
abundance: many
j_gene: TRBJ1-4
d_gene: NA
CDR3nt: TGCGCCAGCAGCTTGGGGGGGAATGAAAAACTGTTTTTT
CDR3aa: CASSLGGNEKLFF

v_gene: TRBV19
abundance: NA
j_gene: TRBJ1-1
d_gene: TRBD1
CDR3nt: TGTGCCAGTGGGGACAGCATGAACACTGAAGCTTTCTTT
CDR3aa: CASGDSMNTEAFF

v_gene: TRBV6-2/TRBV6-3
abundance: NA
j_gene: TRBJ2-6
d_gene: TRBD1
CDR3nt: TGTGCCAGCAGTCGCGGGACAGGTGAACTAGTTTTCTCTGGGGCCAACGTCCTGACTTTC
CDR3aa: CASSRGTGELVFSGANVLTF

v_gene: TRBV28
abundance: many
j_gene: TRBJ2-5
d_gene: NA
CDR3nt: TGTGCCAGCAGTTTCGTTGGGACCCAAGAGACCCAGTACTTC
CDR3aa: CASSFVGTQETQYF

v_gene: TRBV2
abundance: many
j_gene: TRBJ2-7
d_gene: NA
CDR3nt: TGTGCCAGCAGGAGGGCTTCGCGGGACGAGCAGTACTTC
CDR3aa: CASRRASRDEQYF

v_gene: TRBV7-2
abundance: NA
j_gene: TRBJ1-4
d_gene: NA
CDR3nt: TGTGCCAGCAGCCCCTCATCCGGACAGACTAATGAAAAACTGTTTTTT
CDR3aa: CASSPSSGQTNEKLFF

v_gene: TRBV29-1
abundance: NA
j_gene: TRBJ2-7
d_gene: NA
CDR3nt: TGCAGCACCCTACAGGGCGGATGGTACGAGCAGTACTTC
CDR3aa: CSTLQGGWYEQYF

v_gene: TRBV19
abundance: NA
j_gene: TRBJ1-2
d_gene: NA
CDR3nt: TGTGCCAGTAGTGTACAGGGAGGCTATGGCTACACCTTC
CDR3aa: CASSVQGGYGYTF

v_gene: TRBV5-8
abundance: few
j_gene: TRBJ1-1
d_gene: NA
CDR3nt: TGTGCCAGCAGCTATATCACAGGGAGTACTGAAGCTTTCTTT
CDR3aa: CASSYITGSTEAFF

v_gene: TRBV14
abundance: NA
j_gene: TRBJ1-2
d_gene: TRBD1
CDR3nt: TGTGCCAGCAGCCAGGGGGACAGGGGGCTGCTCTATGGCTACACCTTC
CDR3aa: CASSQGDRGLLYGYTF

v_gene: TRBV5-1
abundance: few
j_gene: TRBJ2-5
d_gene: NA
CDR3nt: TGCGCCAGCAGCTTGGCTGGGGGAGACGAGACCCAGTACTTC
CDR3aa: CASSLAGGDETQYF

v_gene: TRBV2
abundance: few
j_gene: TRBJ1-2
d_gene: NA
CDR3nt: TGTGCCAGCAGCCCGACCCCAGGGTCGGGGTATGGCTACACCTTC
CDR3aa: CASSPTPGSGYGYTF

v_gene: TRBV28
abundance: many
j_gene: TRBJ2-3
d_gene: TRBD2
CDR3nt: TGTGCCAGCAGCCCCGGACTAGCGGTGAGCACAGATACGCAGTATTTT
CDR3aa: CASSPGLAVSTDTQYF

v_gene: TRBV12-3/TRBV12-4
abundance: NA
j_gene: TRBJ1-2
d_gene: NA
CDR3nt: TGTGCCAGCAGGCCGCGGTTCTGGCCTTCGGGGGGCTACACCTTC
CDR3aa: CASRPRFWPSGGYTF

v_gene: TRBV9
abundance: NA
j_gene: TRBJ2-1
d_gene: TRBD2
CDR3nt: TGTGCCAGCAGCGTTTCGATTGGCGGGGGGGCGGGGAATGAGCAGTTCTTC
CDR3aa: CASSVSIGGGAGNEQFF

v_gene: TRBV20-1
abundance: NA
j_gene: TRBJ2-7
d_gene: TRBD2
CDR3nt: TGCAGTGCCACCGGGACTAGCAATACCTACGAGCAGTACTTC
CDR3aa: CSATGTSNTYEQYF

v_gene: TRBV7-9
abundance: NA
j_gene: TRBJ2-3
d_gene: NA
CDR3nt: TGTGCCAGCAGCTGGGGGCGGGATACGCAGTATTTT
CDR3aa: CASSWGRDTQYF

v_gene: TRBV24-1
abundance: NA
j_gene: TRBJ1-5
d_gene: NA
CDR3nt: TGTGCCACCGGTCGGGAGACTGGGCCCCAGCATTTT
CDR3aa: CATGRETGPQHF

v_gene: TRBV7-9
abundance: many
j_gene: TRBJ2-7
d_gene: NA
CDR3nt: TGTGCCAGCAGCTTAGCTGGGCTCCCAGCCTACGAGCAGTACTTC
CDR3aa: CASSLAGLPAYEQYF

v_gene: TRBV28
abundance: NA
j_gene: TRBJ1-2
d_gene: TRBD1
CDR3nt: TGTGCCAGCAGTTCTCCGAGGGACAGTTTTAACTATGGCTACACCTTC
CDR3aa: CASSSPRDSFNYGYTF

v_gene: TRBV12-3/TRBV12-4
abundance: few
j_gene: TRBJ2-1
d_gene: NA
CDR3nt: TGTGCCGGCAGCCAGAGATCGAACAATGAGCAGTTCTTC
CDR3aa: CAGSQRSNNEQFF

v_gene: TRBV20-1
abundance: few
j_gene: TRBJ1-2
d_gene: NA
CDR3nt: TGCAGTGCTACTCACAGGACACCAAACTGTGGCTACACCTTC
CDR3aa: CSATHRTPNCGYTF